The table lists the clone carrying this TCR beta chain with many counts. One entry per CDR3 protein results from TCRdb running MiXCR on the RT-PCR reads. The sample consists of almost 700,000 distinct CDR3 sequences, over 12% of them appearing once. CDR3 size: 15 residues. CDR1 and CDR2 from the germline V gene are MNHEY and SVGAGI. V was cut by 7 bases and J by 3 bases, with 18 bases left in between. The clonotype was recovered from a female donor in good health, serving as a healthy control. The chain uses TRBV6-5 and TRBJ1-2; D is ambiguous. The sequencing sample was made of memory CD4+ T cells from blood. The CDR3 nucleotides read TGTGCCAGCACCGCTCGCGTCCGGGCCGACTATGGCTACACCTTC. Protein sequence: CASTARVRADYGYTF.